These 22 T cell receptor beta chains were sequenced from one sample in a study of blood T cells in healthy people across ages (dated by TCRdb to between 2014 and 2017). Library creation used 5' RACE. The sample was run on an Illumina HiSeq 2500. A second PCR of roughly 6 to 11 cycles was run with a J-beta primer mix and a sample-barcoded 5' primer. TCRdb reprocessed the public reads (quality trimming at Q25 with fastp, clone calling with MiXCR) and kept in-frame beta chains. Every CDR3 protein is listed once, alongside the most common genes and DNA of its rows. The sample table holds 1 million to 1.2 million distinct CDR3 sequences, of which roughly two fifths were seen once. The ten largest make up less than 15% of the sample. The sample was blood. All receptors derive from a man younger than 35 in good health.

The chain has TRBV6-2 or TRBV6-3 and TRBJ1-5; no reliable D call. Trimming cost V 2 bases and J 9 bases, with 8 bases left between them. CDR3 size: 12 residues. Germline CDR1 is MNHEY and CDR2 is SVGEGT. This CDR3 reads CASSYRATPQHF. In DNA, the CDR3 is TGTGCCAGCAGTTACAGGGCCACGCCCCAGCATTTT.

V and J are TRBV9 and TRBJ2-3; D is possibly TRBD2 (6 bases). Germline CDR1 reads SGDLS; CDR2 reads YYNGEE. V lost 3 bases to trimming and J lost 5 bases, with 25 bases between them. This CDR3 has 18 residues. CDR3 sequence: CASSAGERGVWIGDTQYF. The CDR3 DNA sequence: TGTGCCAGCAGCGCGGGGGAGAGGGGAGTTTGGATAGGAGATACGCAGTATTTT.

The chain employs TRBV6-5 and TRBJ1-6, with D possibly being TRBD1 (5 bases). Germline loops: CDR1 MNHEY, CDR2 SVGAGI. The ends were cut back, 5 bases at V and 6 bases at J, with 11 bases in the middle. The CDR3 has 14 amino acids. CDR3 sequence: CASSTGTFNSPLHF. CDR3 coding DNA: TGTGCCAGCAGTACCGGGACTTTTAATTCACCCCTCCACTTT.

The chain carries TRBV20-1 and TRBJ1-2, with 12 bases fitting TRBD1. V lost 0 bases, J lost 7 bases, and 12 bases stayed unmatched. Germline assignment: CDR1 DFQATT and CDR2 SNEGSKA (reference sequence). This CDR3 has 17 amino acids. For the CDR3, the DNA is TGCAGTGCTAGAGATCGGGACAGGGGGCCCTTTGGTGGTGGCTACACCTTC. Encoded protein: CSARDRDRGPFGGGYTF.

The chain recombines TRBV20-1 with TRBJ1-2; tentatively, D is TRBD1 (5 bases). V gave up 4 bases and J gave up 3 bases, with 18 bases separating them. The CDR3 contains 15 residues. Germline V gene data show CDR1 as DFQATT and CDR2 as SNEGSKA (reference sequence). The CDR3 DNA follows: TGCAGTGCTAAAGGGACGTCTAATACGTACTATGGCTACACCTTC. This encodes CSAKGTSNTYYGYTF.

The chain combines TRBV5-4 with TRBJ1-2; D is ambiguous. This CDR3 is built from 12 residues. The V gene's germline CDR1 is SGHNT and CDR2 YYREEE (reference sequence). Trimming took off 7 bases at V and 5 bases at J, with 12 bases between the two ends. CDR3 sequence (DNA): TGTGCCAGCGGAAGACTGGGTTATGGCTACACCTTC. Translation gives CASGRLGYGYTF.

This chain joins TRBV29-1 and TRBJ2-2; no clear D gene. Deletions cut 8 bases from V and 2 bases from J, with 12 bases between. Germline V gene data show CDR1 as SQVTM and CDR2 as ANQGSEA. CDR3 length: 13 amino acids. The CDR3 spells CSFRTVNTGELFF. Here the CDR3 DNA reads TGCAGCTTCCGGACGGTTAACACCGGGGAGCTGTTTTTT.

This clonotype occurred a few times. J is TRBJ2-1 and V is TRBV6-6; a weak D match, TRBD1 (5 bases). This CDR3 has 14 residues. Trimming removed 6 bases from V and 10 bases from J, with 19 bases in between. The germline V gene encodes CDR1 MNHNY and CDR2 SVGAGI (reference sequence). CDR3 amino acids: CASSLDRRTKEQFF. The CDR3 nucleotides read TGTGCCAGCAGCCTCGACAGACGTACCAAGGAGCAGTTCTTC.

V gene TRBV11-2 combines with J gene TRBJ2-1; D is unresolved. Trimming cost V 10 bases and J 3 bases, with 16 bases left between them. Germline CDR1 is SGHAT and CDR2 is FQNNGV. This CDR3 is built from 14 residues. The CDR3 DNA sequence: TGTGCCACCACGTTTGCCCCTCACTACAATGAGCAGTTCTTC. The encoded protein is CATTFAPHYNEQFF.

This clonotype was recorded a few times. J is TRBJ2-6 and V is TRBV30; no clear D gene. The germline CDR1 and CDR2 sequences are GTSNPN and SVGIG (reference sequence). Trimming took 5 bases from V and 0 from J, leaving 8 bases between them. This CDR3 region has 14 residues. The CDR3 sequence is CAWLEVSGANVLTF. DNA for the CDR3: TGTGCCTGGTTAGAGGTCTCTGGGGCCAACGTCCTGACTTTC.

This clonotype was seen ten or more times. The genes are TRBV7-3 and TRBJ2-1; D gene unclear. The CDR3 is made up of 15 amino acids. The V end lost 1 base, the J end lost 7 bases, and 14 bases lay between the germline ends. CDR1 and CDR2 (germline): SGHTA, FQGTGA. CDR3 sequence: CASSLMGQILNEQFF. DNA of the CDR3: TGTGCCAGCAGCTTAATGGGCCAGATCTTGAATGAGCAGTTCTTC.

Points on this clonotype: Being one base from a much bigger clone, this may be a read error. The chain joins TRBV10-3 to TRBJ2-1; D is ambiguous. Germline loops: CDR1 ENHRY, CDR2 SYGVKD. CDR3 length equals 14 residues. V gave up 8 bases and J gave up 10 bases, with 21 bases separating them. The CDR3 reads CAIGWPYRSYEQFF. The CDR3 DNA reads as TGTGCCATCGGGTGGCCCTATCGCTCCTACGAGCAGTTCTTC.

The gene calls are TRBV6-2 or TRBV6-3 and TRBJ2-1; no definite D call. The germline gives CDR1 MNHEY, CDR2 SVGEGT. V was clipped by 0 bases and J by 4 bases, with 13 bases between them. The CDR3 is 16 residues long. CDR3 DNA sequence: TGTGCCAGCAGTTACTCGATTACGGATTCTTACAATGAGCAGTTCTTC. Its translation is CASSYSITDSYNEQFF.

The chain uses TRBV4-3 and TRBJ2-5, with D tentatively TRBD2 (6 bases). Germline V gene lookup returns CDR1 LGHNA and CDR2 YSLEER. Trimming left V 2 bases short and J 2 bases short, with 12 bases between. The CDR3 is 15 amino acids. CDR3: CASSQRPGGQETQYF. CDR3 in DNA: TGCGCCAGCAGCCAAAGGCCCGGGGGACAAGAGACCCAGTACTTC.

This clonotype showed up just a few times. The chain recombines TRBV6-6 with TRBJ1-4, with TRBD1 as a possible D gene (6 bases). There are 14 residues in the CDR3. The V end was cut by 5 bases, the J end by 8 bases, with 15 bases between. CDR1 is MNHNY, CDR2 SVGAGI, per germline (reference sequence). CDR3 coding DNA: TGTGCCAGCAGTAATTGGGGGGCAGGGGAAAAACTGTTTTTT. Residues: CASSNWGAGEKLFF.

This sequence joins TRBV20-1 and TRBJ1-1; no clear D. The CDR3 runs 16 residues. The V end lost 1 base, the J end lost 0 bases, and 15 bases lay between the germline ends. Germline assignment: CDR1 DFQATT and CDR2 SNEGSKA (reference sequence). The CDR3 DNA reads TGCAGTGCTAGAGGGCCGACCCCGCTATTGAACACTGAAGCTTTCTTT. Residues: CSARGPTPLLNTEAFF.

This clonotype has only a few counts. This sequence joins TRBV7-9 and TRBJ2-5; TRBD2 matches at 9 bases. V was clipped by 1 base and J by 0 bases; unmatched bases: 15. The germline CDR1 and CDR2 sequences are SEHNR and FQNEAQ (reference sequence). There are 20 residues in the CDR3. CDR3 region: CASSLGWEASGEINQETQYF. The CDR3 DNA reads TGTGCCAGCAGCTTAGGTTGGGAAGCTAGCGGGGAAATAAACCAAGAGACCCAGTACTTC.

As for this clonotype: The germline gene is not matched at one end of the junction; a read error may be the cause. The genes are TRBV10-3 and TRBJ2-1, with 8 bases fitting TRBD2. Germline loops: CDR1 ENHRY, CDR2 SYGVKD. The CDR3 consists of 15 residues. CDR3 residues: CAISLSGSSYDEQFF. CDR3 coding DNA: TGTGCCATCAGCCTCAGCGGGAGCTCCTACGATGAGCAGTTCTTC.

The V gene is TRBV5-6, the J gene TRBJ2-1; D call uncertain. V shed 1 base and J shed 0 bases, with 8 bases lying between them. CDR1 SGHDT and CDR2 YYEEEE come from the germline V gene. The CDR3 is made up of 15 amino acids. The chain's CDR3 is CASSLRWSSYNEQFF. Here the CDR3 DNA reads TGTGCCAGCAGCTTGAGGTGGAGCTCCTACAATGAGCAGTTCTTC.

The chain couples TRBV30 to TRBJ2-3; D might be TRBD1 (5 bases). This CDR3 has 16 amino acids. CDR1 GTSNPN and CDR2 SVGIG come from the germline V gene (reference sequence). The V gene lost 0 bases and the J gene lost 2 bases, with 15 bases spanning the gap. CDR3 region: CAWSVRQGGSTDTQYF. The CDR3 DNA reads TGTGCCTGGAGTGTACGGCAGGGTGGGTCCACAGATACGCAGTATTTT.

This chain connects TRBV2 to TRBJ2-3; TRBD1 aligns across 9 bases. The CDR3 length is 14 residues. CDR1 SNHLY and CDR2 FYNNEI come from the germline V gene. J gave up 2 bases and V 9 bases, and 6 bases lay outside the gene matches. The CDR3 nucleotides read TGTGCCAGTCATCGGGACAGGGACACAGATACGCAGTATTTT. Translating gives CASHRDRDTDTQYF.

As concerns this clonotype: Mismatch with germline at one junction end may stem from a read error. This rearrangement joins TRBV30 to TRBJ1-5; D remains unclear. The CDR3 has 13 residues. CDR1 is GTSNPN and CDR2 is SVGIG in the germline V gene (reference sequence). The CDR3 spells CAGSRGVNQPQHF. The CDR3 nucleotides are TGTGCCGGGAGTCGCGGGGTAAACCAGCCCCAGCATTTT.